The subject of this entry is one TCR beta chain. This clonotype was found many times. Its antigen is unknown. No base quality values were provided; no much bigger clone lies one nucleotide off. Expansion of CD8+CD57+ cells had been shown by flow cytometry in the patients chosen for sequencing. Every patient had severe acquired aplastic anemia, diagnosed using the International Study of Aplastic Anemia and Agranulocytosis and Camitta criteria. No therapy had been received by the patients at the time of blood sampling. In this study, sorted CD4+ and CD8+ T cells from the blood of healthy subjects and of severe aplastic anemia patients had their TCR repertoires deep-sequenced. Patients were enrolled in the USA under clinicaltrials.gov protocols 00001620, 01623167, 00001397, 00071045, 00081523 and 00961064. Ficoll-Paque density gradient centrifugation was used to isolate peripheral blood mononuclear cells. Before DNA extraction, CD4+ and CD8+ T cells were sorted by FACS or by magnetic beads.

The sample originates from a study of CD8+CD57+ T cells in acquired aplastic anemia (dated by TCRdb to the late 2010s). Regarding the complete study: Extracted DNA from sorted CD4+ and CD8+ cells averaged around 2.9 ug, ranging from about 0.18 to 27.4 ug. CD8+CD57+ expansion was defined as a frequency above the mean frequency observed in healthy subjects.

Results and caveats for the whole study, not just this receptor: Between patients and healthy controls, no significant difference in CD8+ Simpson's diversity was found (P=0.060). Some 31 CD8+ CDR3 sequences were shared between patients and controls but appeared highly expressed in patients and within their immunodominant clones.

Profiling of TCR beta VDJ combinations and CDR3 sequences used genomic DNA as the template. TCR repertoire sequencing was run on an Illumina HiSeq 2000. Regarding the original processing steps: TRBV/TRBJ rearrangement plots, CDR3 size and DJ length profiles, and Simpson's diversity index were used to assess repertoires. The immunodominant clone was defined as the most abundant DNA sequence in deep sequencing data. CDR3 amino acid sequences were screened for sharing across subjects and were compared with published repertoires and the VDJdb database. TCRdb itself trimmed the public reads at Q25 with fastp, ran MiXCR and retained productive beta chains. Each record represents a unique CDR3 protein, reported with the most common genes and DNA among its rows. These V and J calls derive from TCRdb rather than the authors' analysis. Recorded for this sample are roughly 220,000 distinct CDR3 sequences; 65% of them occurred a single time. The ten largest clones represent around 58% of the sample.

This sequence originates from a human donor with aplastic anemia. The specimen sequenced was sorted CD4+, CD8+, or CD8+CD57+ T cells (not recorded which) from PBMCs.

The sequence in DNA is TGTGCCAGCAGACCGGGACTAGCATATGAGCAGTTCTTC. Its protein product is CASRPGLAYEQFF. This chain joins TRBV6-5 to TRBJ2-1; 9 bases in between match TRBD2. Reading the germline V gene gives CDR1 MNHEY and CDR2 SVGAGI. The junction shows trimming of 6 bases on V and 8 bases on J, and the gene matches do not reach 5 bases of it. Including the terminal cysteine and phenylalanine, the CDR3 comprises 13 residues. Left in the record is the CDR3 DNA by itself, 39 bases read in frame from the first base.